This T cell receptor (beta chain) was identified during a study of T cells in localized non-small cell lung cancer. The germline V and J ends were trimmed by 0 bases and 5 bases, with 4 bases remaining between them. This CDR3 contains 11 residues. CDR1 and CDR2 (germline): GTSNPN, SVGIG (reference sequence). Findings and caveats of the study: Out of the top 100 tumor clones, a median about 58 were seen in adjacent lung. Longer overall survival was linked to higher blood T cell density. Uninvolved adjacent lung, not tumor, had the highest T cell clonality. Analysis by sequencing included only one tumor region, so heterogeneity remains possible.

Assay: immunoSEQ multiplex PCR; the TCRdb copy retains only in-frame clones and omits some. The data hold around 78,000 clones, with approximately 90% observed a single time. Worth noting for this clone: Antigen unknown. Within the sample, other DNA sequences also encode this same CDR3.

The origin of this receptor is a woman aged 35 to 70 with stage I squamous cell lung carcinoma. This rearrangement joins TRBV30 to TRBJ1-1; D unclear. The starting material was peripheral blood, obtained before any cancer treatment. The CDR3, as DNA: TGTGCCTGGAGTGTTACGACTGAAGCTTTCTTT. It codes for CAWSVTTEAFF.